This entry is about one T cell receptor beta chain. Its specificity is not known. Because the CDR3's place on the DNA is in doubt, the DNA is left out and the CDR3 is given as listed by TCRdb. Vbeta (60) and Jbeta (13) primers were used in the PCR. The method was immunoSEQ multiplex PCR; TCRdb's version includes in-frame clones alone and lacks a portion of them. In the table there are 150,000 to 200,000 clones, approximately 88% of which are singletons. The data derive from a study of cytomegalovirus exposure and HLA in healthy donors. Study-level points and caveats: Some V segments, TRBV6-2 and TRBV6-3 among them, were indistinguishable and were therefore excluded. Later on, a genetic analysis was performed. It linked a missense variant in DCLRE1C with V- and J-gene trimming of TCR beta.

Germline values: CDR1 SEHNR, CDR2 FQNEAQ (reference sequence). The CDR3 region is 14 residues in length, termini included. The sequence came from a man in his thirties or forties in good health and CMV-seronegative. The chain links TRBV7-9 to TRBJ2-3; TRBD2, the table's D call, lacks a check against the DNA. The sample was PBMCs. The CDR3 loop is CASSFGPGADTQYF.